A selection of T cell receptor beta chains follows, all from one sample in a study of blood T cell repertoires in COVID-19. TCRdb's table, derived via immunoSEQ multiplex PCR, lists solely in-frame clones and lacks some. The sample gives under 450,000 clones, roughly four fifths of which show up once; approximately 5% is in the top ten. Sequencing used PBMCs or T cells enriched from blood (not recorded which). The origin of the receptors is a woman aged 45-65 years who had recovered from COVID-19. Both conserved end residues are part of each CDR3. D genes are given only for firm matches. Rows give clone size only sometimes, using once, few, many, or a class for an expanded clone.

V gene,D gene,clone size,J gene,CDR3 DNA,CDR3 protein
TRBV6-5,TRBD2,-,TRBJ2-2,TGTGCCAGCAGTTACAAAGCGGGAGGGACCGGGGAGCTGTTTTTT,CASSYKAGGTGELFF
TRBV19,TRBD1,-,TRBJ1-1,TGTGCCAGTAGTATGACAGGGGGCTCGGCCACTGAAGCTTTCTTT,CASSMTGGSATEAFF
TRBV5-3,-,once,TRBJ2-3,TGTGCCAGAAGCTTGAAGTCTCGCCATTCTCCCCCCCTAAACACAGATACGCAGTATTTT,CARSLKSRHSPPLNTDTQYF
TRBV6-5,-,-,TRBJ2-3,TGTGCCAGCAAAAAGGACATAACAGATACGCAGTATTTT,CASKKDITDTQYF
TRBV5-8,-,-,TRBJ1-3,TGTGCCAGCAGCTTAGGCCAGGGTGTGAGCACCATATATTTT,CASSLGQGVSTIYF
TRBV29-1,-,-,TRBJ1-3,TGCAGCGGCAGGGGCGACGGAAACACCATATATTTT,CSGRGDGNTIYF
TRBV25-1,TRBD1,-,TRBJ1-1,TGTGCCAGCCTTCAGACAGGGGGCGGCACTGAAGCTTTCTTT,CASLQTGGGTEAFF
TRBV28,-,-,TRBJ1-6,TGTGCCAGCGGGACTTTTCTGCTCTCACCCCTCCACTTT,CASGTFLLSPLHF
TRBV7-3,TRBD2,-,TRBJ2-1,TGTGCCAGCAGCTCTAGCGGCTCCTACAATGAGCAGTTCTTC,CASSSSGSYNEQFF
TRBV6-5,-,once,TRBJ2-7,TGTGCCAGCAGTTCCCCAGGGACTTACGAGCAGTACTTC,CASSSPGTYEQYF
TRBV27,-,-,TRBJ1-5,TGTGCCAGCAGTTTCCTAAATCAGCCCCAGCATTTT,CASSFLNQPQHF
TRBV15,-,-,TRBJ1-2,TGTGCCGCCGCGGCGGAAAACTATGGCTACACCTTC,CAAAAENYGYTF
TRBV7-2,TRBD2,-,TRBJ2-3,TGTGCCAGCAGCTTAGGAGTAGCGGGGGGCACAGATACGCAGTATTTT,CASSLGVAGGTDTQYF
TRBV5-5,-,-,TRBJ1-4,TGTGCCAGCAGCTTAAAGGCTCGGGGACTCCAGAATGAAAAACTGTTTTTT,CASSLKARGLQNEKLFF
TRBV3-1/TRBV3-2,TRBD2,-,TRBJ2-5,TGTGCCAGCAGCCTAGGACTAGCGGATATTGGGGGATCCCAGTACTTC,CASSLGLADIGGSQYF
TRBV19,-,-,TRBJ2-2,TGTGCCAGTAACTCAGGGGGAGGTACCGGGGAGCTGTTTTTT,CASNSGGGTGELFF
TRBV15,-,once,TRBJ1-1,TGTGCCACCAGCAGAGAGGGGGGGAACACTGAAGCTTTCTTT,CATSREGGNTEAFF
TRBV7-9,TRBD2,once,TRBJ2-3,TGTGCCAGCAGCTCCCCCGGGACTAGCGGAGCCACAGATACGCAGTATTTT,CASSSPGTSGATDTQYF
TRBV2,-,-,TRBJ1-4,TGTGCCAGCAGTGAATTAACCTCGACTCGGGTACTGTTTTTT,CASSELTSTRVLFF
TRBV7-3,TRBD1,-,TRBJ2-1,TGTGCCAGCAGCTTAAGCGGGACAGGGGGTTCCGAGCAGTTCTTC,CASSLSGTGGSEQFF
TRBV25-1,TRBD1,-,TRBJ1-2,TGTGCCAGCAGTGGGGGACAGGGATTGAACTATGGCTACACCTTC,CASSGGQGLNYGYTF
TRBV6-5,TRBD2,-,TRBJ2-1,TGTGCCAGCACCCTAGCGGAAGGCTCCTACAATGAGCAGTTCTTC,CASTLAEGSYNEQFF